Below are 25 T cell receptor beta chains sequenced from a single sample in a study of breast tumors, draining lymph nodes, adjacent tissues. Breast cancer patients provided tissue from their axillary draining lymph nodes. Using its own MiXCR run on the multiplex PCR reads, TCRdb lists one record per CDR3 protein. The table shows about 180,000 distinct CDR3 sequences, with 30% to 35% occurring only once. The source material was axillary lymph node tissue. These receptors all stem from a female donor with breast cancer. Some clones in this sample may be carry-over from other donors' samples.

The gene calls are TRBV19 and TRBJ2-3; possible D gene TRBD2, 7 bases. Trimming left V 4 bases short and J 0 bases short, with 11 bases between. Germline V gene sequence: CDR1 LNHDA, CDR2 SQIVND (reference sequence). This CDR3 region has 15 residues. CDR3 in amino acids: CASSREGESTDTQYF. CDR3 coding DNA: TGTGCCAGTAGTAGGGAGGGGGAGAGCACAGATACGCAGTATTTT. The variable domain in full, with the rest retrieved from reference TRBV19 and TRBJ2-3, is DGGITQSPKYLFRKEGQNVTLSCEQNLNHDAMYWYRQDPGQGLRLIYYSQIVNDFQKGDIAEGYSVSREKKESFPLTVTSAQKNPTAFYLCASSREGESTDTQYFGPGTRLTVL.

In its sample, this clonotype was seen a few times. This chain connects TRBV5-8 to TRBJ1-2; 7 nucleotides line up with TRBD1. The CDR3 is 13 amino acids. V lost 4 bases to trimming and J lost 4 bases; unmatched junction nucleotides: 4. CDR1 and CDR2 from the germline V gene are SGHTS and YDEGEE. The CDR3 is CASSRDRAYGYTF. For the CDR3, the DNA is TGTGCCAGCAGCCGCGACAGGGCCTATGGCTACACCTTC.

This clonotype was seen many times. The rearrangement links TRBV7-9 to TRBJ2-7; possible D gene TRBD2, 5 bases. The V gene's germline CDR1 is SEHNR and CDR2 FQNEAQ (reference sequence). The CDR3 extends over 11 amino acids. Trimming left V 5 bases short and J 3 bases short, with 5 bases between. The CDR3 sequence is CASSRDYEQYF. CDR3 in DNA: TGTGCCAGCAGCCGGGACTACGAGCAGTACTTC.

This clonotype was observed at least ten times. The J gene is TRBJ2-7, the V gene TRBV28, with 7 bases aligning to TRBD1. The germline V gene encodes CDR1 MDHEN and CDR2 SYDVKM. J gave up 0 bases and V 2 bases, and 4 bases lay outside the gene matches. The CDR3 runs to 15 residues. CDR3 protein: CASSLTRDSSYEQYF. The CDR3 region has the DNA TGTGCCAGCAGTTTAACGAGGGACAGCTCCTACGAGCAGTACTTC.

This clonotype was recorded many times. The CDR3 here is CASNGQANTGELFF. The CDR3 nucleotides are TGTGCCTCAAACGGGCAGGCAAACACCGGGGAGCTGTTTTTT. V gene TRBV19 combines with J gene TRBJ2-2; no firm D call. CDR1 LNHDA and CDR2 SQIVND come from the germline V gene (reference sequence). The CDR3 contains 14 residues. V lost 11 bases and J lost 2, with 15 bases in between.

Points on this clonotype: It is unclear where the CDR3 begins or ends on the DNA, so no DNA is shown, and the CDR3 is as TCRdb lists it. This chain links TRBV10-3 with TRBJ2-2; TRBD1, the table's D call, was not compared with the DNA. Germline CDR1 ENHRY, CDR2 SYGVKD. The CDR3 length is 21 residues, termini included. CDR3 loop: CAISGDYEQYFGGVSTGELFF.

This clonotype was found a few times. The chain has TRBV9 and TRBJ2-5; 15 bases match TRBD2. This CDR3 contains 17 residues. Germline V lookup: CDR1 SGDLS, CDR2 YYNGEE. The J segment lost 5 bases and the V segment lost 5 bases, leaving 10 bases of the junction unmatched. CDR3 region: CASSGLGLAGGQETQYF. The DNA of the CDR3 is TGTGCCAGCAGTGGGCTAGGACTAGCGGGGGGGCAGGAGACCCAGTACTTC.

The sample holds many counts of this clonotype. The chain uses TRBV19 and TRBJ2-1; 7 positions agree with TRBD2. The CDR3 contains 15 residues. CDR1 and CDR2 (germline): LNHDA, SQIVND (reference sequence). The V segment lost 2 bases and the J segment 4 bases; nucleotides outside the gene matches: 5. The chain's CDR3 is CASSIQGGGYNEQFF. CDR3 DNA sequence: TGTGCCAGTAGTATACAGGGCGGGGGTTACAATGAGCAGTTCTTC.

This chain links TRBV7-3 with TRBJ1-4, with 10 bases fitting TRBD1. This CDR3 is 14 amino acids long. V trimming: 5 bases; J trimming: 7 bases; junction bases outside the gene matches: 4. Germline CDR1 reads SGHTA; CDR2 reads FQGTGA. The CDR3 coding sequence is TGTGCCAGCAGCCACGACAGGGGGCGTGAAAAACTGTTTTTT. Its translation is CASSHDRGREKLFF.

The chain combines TRBV18 with TRBJ1-5, with 9 bases lining up with TRBD1. With V trimmed by 8 bases and J by 11 bases, 13 bases remained unmatched. The CDR3 sequence is 14 residues long. Germline CDR1 reads KGHSH; CDR2 reads LQKENI. In DNA, the CDR3 is TGTGCCAGCGCCACGACAGGGGGAGACGAGACCCAGCATTTT. This encodes CASATTGGDETQHF.

The chain carries TRBV6-1 and TRBJ2-1, with 7 bases matching TRBD2. Trimming cost V 8 bases and J 9 bases; bases outside gene matches: 10. CDR1 is MNHNS and CDR2 is SASEGT in the germline V gene. CDR3 length: 13 amino acids. The DNA of the CDR3 is TGTGCCAGCTCCCCCTCGGGGGGTACTGAGCAGTTCTTC. Encoded protein: CASSPSGGTEQFF.

As for this clonotype: This sequence may be a read error, since a much larger clone differs from it by one base. The V call is TRBV6-1, the J call TRBJ2-5, with TRBD2 matching over 8 bases. Germline CDR1 is MNHNS and CDR2 is SASEGT. The V and J ends lost 3 bases and 4 bases, in that order; junction bases with no gene match: 13. The CDR3 runs to 17 residues. The CDR3 spells CASSDSLAGRGLETQYF. The CDR3 nucleotides are TGTGCCAGCAGTGATTCCTTAGCGGGAAGGGGATTAGAGACCCAGTACTTC.

This clonotype appeared many times. Here the CDR3 reads CSARATSVTPSTDTQYF. The CDR3 DNA reads TGCAGTGCTAGAGCCACTAGCGTGACGCCTAGCACAGATACGCAGTATTTT. This chain joins TRBV20-1 and TRBJ2-3, with 7 positions matching TRBD2. V was pared by 1 base and J by 0 bases, with 10 bases of the junction left unmatched. The CDR3 loop spans 17 amino acids. Germline V gene sequence: CDR1 DFQATT, CDR2 SNEGSKA (reference sequence).

This clonotype was seen repeatedly, ten times or more. The chain is built from TRBV15 and TRBJ2-5; TRBD2 aligns across 7 bases. CDR3 length: 18 amino acids. The germline CDR1 and CDR2 sequences are LNHNV and YYDKDF (reference sequence). J was trimmed by 7 bases and V by 3 bases; bases with no gene match: 20. The DNA of the CDR3 is TGTGCCACCAGCAGGGGGGAAGGCGCGGGGGTTAAGAAAGGGACCCAGTACTTC. This encodes CATSRGEGAGVKKGTQYF.

Ten or more counts support this clonotype. The V and J genes are TRBV11-2 and TRBJ1-2; maybe TRBD1 (6 bases). CDR3 length: 15 residues. The V end lost 11 bases, the J end lost 5 bases, and 24 bases lay between the germline ends. From germline, CDR1 is SGHAT and CDR2 FQNNGV. DNA for the CDR3: TGTGCCGTCCTCCTGAGCGGGGGGCCTGGGTATGGCTACACCTTC. Its protein is CAVLLSGGPGYGYTF.

Remarks on this clonotype: A much larger clone sits a single nucleotide away, making a read error possible. This rearrangement joins TRBV12-3 or TRBV12-4 to TRBJ1-2, with D possibly matching TRBD1 (5 bases). The CDR3 runs 14 residues. The V end lost 3 bases, the J end lost 4 bases, and 12 bases lay between the germline ends. Here the CDR3 DNA reads TGTGCCAGCAGTTTCTTCCAGGGACCCTATGGCTACACCTTC. Residues: CASSFFQGPYGYTF.

Points on this clonotype: A much larger clone is a single base away; this may be a read error. The V and J genes are TRBV11-3 and TRBJ2-1; D not resolved. This CDR3 region has 14 residues. Germline V gives CDR1 SGHNT, CDR2 YENEEA. This chain's CDR3 is CASSLLPTTNEQSF. The CDR3 DNA sequence: TGTGCCAGCAGCTTATTACCAACCACTAATGAGCAGTCCTTC. Supplemented by reference TRBV11-3 and TRBJ2-1, the full variable domain reads EAGVVQSPRYKIIEKKQPVAFWCNPISGHNTLYWYLQNLGQGPELLIRYENEEAVDDSQLPKDRFSAERLKGVDSTLKIQPAELGDSAVYLCASSLLPTTNEQSFGPGTRLTVL.

Only a few counts were recorded for this clonotype. The gene calls are TRBV12-3 or TRBV12-4 and TRBJ2-4; 7 bases align to TRBD2. V lost 8 bases to trimming and J lost 2 bases; unmatched junction nucleotides: 9. This CDR3 is 15 amino acids long. CDR3 residues: CASRTGRGTKNIQYF. The CDR3, as DNA: TGTGCCAGCCGGACGGGGAGGGGTACCAAAAACATTCAGTACTTC.

In regard to this clonotype: A much larger clonotype is one base distant, so this may be a read error. The V gene is TRBV14, the J gene TRBJ2-1; TRBD1 or TRBD2 may be the D gene (6 bases each). The CDR3 is 14 residues long. The V gene's germline CDR1 is SGHDN and CDR2 FVKESK. CDR3 nucleotide sequence: TGTGCCAGCAGCCAAGGAGGGGGGTACAATGAGCAGTCCTTC. This sequence encodes CASSQGGGYNEQSF.

This clonotype was counted ten times or more. This chain links TRBV11-2 with TRBJ1-2, with TRBD1 matching 7 bases. There are 13 residues in the CDR3. V lost 4 bases to trimming and J lost 6 bases; unmatched junction nucleotides: 5. CDR1 and CDR2 (germline): SGHAT, FQNNGV. CDR3 region: CASSSTGADGYTF. In DNA form, the CDR3 reads TGTGCCAGCAGCTCTACAGGGGCAGATGGCTACACCTTC. The whole variable domain, remainder taken from reference TRBV11-2 and TRBJ1-2, is EAGVAQSPRYKIIEKRQSVAFWCNPISGHATLYWYQQILGQGPKLLIQFQNNGVVDDSQLPKDRFSAERLKGVDSTLKIQPAKLEDSAVYLCASSSTGADGYTFGSGTRLTVV.

Only a few counts were recorded for this clonotype. A much larger clone lies a single base off, so this may be a read error. The CDR3 ends on some other residue instead of the conserved phenylalanine or tryptophan, so this is likely a read error. The chain joins TRBV7-9 to TRBJ2-5; TRBD2 might be the D (6 bases). CDR3 length: 14 residues. CDR1 is SEHNR, CDR2 FQNEAQ, per germline (reference sequence). Trimming took off 1 base at V and 5 bases at J, with 11 bases between the two ends. In nucleotides, the CDR3 is TGTGCCAGCAGCTTAGGAGCAGGGAGGGAGACCCAGTACCTC. Its protein is CASSLGAGRETQYL.

The chain uses TRBV6-5 and TRBJ1-2, with D perhaps TRBD1 (6 bases). Germline CDR1 is MNHEY and CDR2 is SVGAGI. This CDR3 region has 14 residues. The V end was cut by 6 bases, the J end by 0 bases, with 11 bases between. In nucleotides, the CDR3 is TGTGCCAGCAGGCTGGGGGGGCCTAACTATGGCTACACCTTC. This translates into CASRLGGPNYGYTF.

This clonotype was seen ten or more times. The genes are TRBV10-3 and TRBJ2-3, with 12 bases that match TRBD2. Germline V CDR1 and CDR2: ENHRY, SYGVKD. This CDR3 is 14 amino acids long. The ends lost 5 bases at V and 5 bases at J; junction bases unmatched: 2. CDR3 loop: CAISLAGGLDTQYF. DNA for the CDR3: TGTGCCATCAGTCTAGCGGGAGGGCTAGATACGCAGTATTTT.

For this clonotype: Just one base apart from a much larger clone, this may be a read error. V gene TRBV20-1 combines with J gene TRBJ2-3; D is ambiguous. Per the germline V gene, CDR1 is DFQATT and CDR2 is SNEGSKA (reference sequence). The CDR3 contains 11 residues. The CDR3 nucleotides are TGCAGTGCGCGTAAAGCAGATACGCAGTCTTTT. The encoded protein is CSARKADTQSF.

The chain couples TRBV18 to TRBJ1-5; perhaps TRBD1 as D (5 bases). This CDR3 comprises 15 residues. Trimming removed 4 bases from V and 3 bases from J, with 13 bases in between. CDR1 is KGHSH and CDR2 is LQKENI in the germline V gene. The CDR3 is CASSQSGRINQPQHF. The CDR3, as DNA: TGTGCCAGCTCACAATCGGGACGGATCAATCAGCCCCAGCATTTT.